Sequencing of this T cell receptor beta chain was carried out in a study of Tregs in tolerant kidney transplant recipients. Repertoires were generated with immunoSEQ multiplex PCR, while TCRdb's copy carries only in-frame clones and drops some. Among 100,000 or so clones listed, approximately 94% were seen once. Recipients received nonmyeloablative bone marrow transplants from related graft donors, with transient mixed chimerism. The V end was cut by 2 bases, the J end by 2 bases, with 14 bases between. The length of the CDR3 is 15 residues. Germline-derived CDR1 and CDR2 are SQVTM and ANQGSEA. This receptor was identified in a human patient who received a combined kidney and bone marrow transplant. Some of the T cells may derive from the graft donor. The source was CD4+ T cells from blood (PBMCs), collected 12 months after the transplant. This sequence joins TRBV29-1 and TRBJ2-3; D is possibly TRBD1 (6 bases). The DNA of the CDR3 is TGCAGCGTTGAACGGACAGTTCAATTCACAGATACGCAGTATTTT. Its protein product is CSVERTVQFTDTQYF.